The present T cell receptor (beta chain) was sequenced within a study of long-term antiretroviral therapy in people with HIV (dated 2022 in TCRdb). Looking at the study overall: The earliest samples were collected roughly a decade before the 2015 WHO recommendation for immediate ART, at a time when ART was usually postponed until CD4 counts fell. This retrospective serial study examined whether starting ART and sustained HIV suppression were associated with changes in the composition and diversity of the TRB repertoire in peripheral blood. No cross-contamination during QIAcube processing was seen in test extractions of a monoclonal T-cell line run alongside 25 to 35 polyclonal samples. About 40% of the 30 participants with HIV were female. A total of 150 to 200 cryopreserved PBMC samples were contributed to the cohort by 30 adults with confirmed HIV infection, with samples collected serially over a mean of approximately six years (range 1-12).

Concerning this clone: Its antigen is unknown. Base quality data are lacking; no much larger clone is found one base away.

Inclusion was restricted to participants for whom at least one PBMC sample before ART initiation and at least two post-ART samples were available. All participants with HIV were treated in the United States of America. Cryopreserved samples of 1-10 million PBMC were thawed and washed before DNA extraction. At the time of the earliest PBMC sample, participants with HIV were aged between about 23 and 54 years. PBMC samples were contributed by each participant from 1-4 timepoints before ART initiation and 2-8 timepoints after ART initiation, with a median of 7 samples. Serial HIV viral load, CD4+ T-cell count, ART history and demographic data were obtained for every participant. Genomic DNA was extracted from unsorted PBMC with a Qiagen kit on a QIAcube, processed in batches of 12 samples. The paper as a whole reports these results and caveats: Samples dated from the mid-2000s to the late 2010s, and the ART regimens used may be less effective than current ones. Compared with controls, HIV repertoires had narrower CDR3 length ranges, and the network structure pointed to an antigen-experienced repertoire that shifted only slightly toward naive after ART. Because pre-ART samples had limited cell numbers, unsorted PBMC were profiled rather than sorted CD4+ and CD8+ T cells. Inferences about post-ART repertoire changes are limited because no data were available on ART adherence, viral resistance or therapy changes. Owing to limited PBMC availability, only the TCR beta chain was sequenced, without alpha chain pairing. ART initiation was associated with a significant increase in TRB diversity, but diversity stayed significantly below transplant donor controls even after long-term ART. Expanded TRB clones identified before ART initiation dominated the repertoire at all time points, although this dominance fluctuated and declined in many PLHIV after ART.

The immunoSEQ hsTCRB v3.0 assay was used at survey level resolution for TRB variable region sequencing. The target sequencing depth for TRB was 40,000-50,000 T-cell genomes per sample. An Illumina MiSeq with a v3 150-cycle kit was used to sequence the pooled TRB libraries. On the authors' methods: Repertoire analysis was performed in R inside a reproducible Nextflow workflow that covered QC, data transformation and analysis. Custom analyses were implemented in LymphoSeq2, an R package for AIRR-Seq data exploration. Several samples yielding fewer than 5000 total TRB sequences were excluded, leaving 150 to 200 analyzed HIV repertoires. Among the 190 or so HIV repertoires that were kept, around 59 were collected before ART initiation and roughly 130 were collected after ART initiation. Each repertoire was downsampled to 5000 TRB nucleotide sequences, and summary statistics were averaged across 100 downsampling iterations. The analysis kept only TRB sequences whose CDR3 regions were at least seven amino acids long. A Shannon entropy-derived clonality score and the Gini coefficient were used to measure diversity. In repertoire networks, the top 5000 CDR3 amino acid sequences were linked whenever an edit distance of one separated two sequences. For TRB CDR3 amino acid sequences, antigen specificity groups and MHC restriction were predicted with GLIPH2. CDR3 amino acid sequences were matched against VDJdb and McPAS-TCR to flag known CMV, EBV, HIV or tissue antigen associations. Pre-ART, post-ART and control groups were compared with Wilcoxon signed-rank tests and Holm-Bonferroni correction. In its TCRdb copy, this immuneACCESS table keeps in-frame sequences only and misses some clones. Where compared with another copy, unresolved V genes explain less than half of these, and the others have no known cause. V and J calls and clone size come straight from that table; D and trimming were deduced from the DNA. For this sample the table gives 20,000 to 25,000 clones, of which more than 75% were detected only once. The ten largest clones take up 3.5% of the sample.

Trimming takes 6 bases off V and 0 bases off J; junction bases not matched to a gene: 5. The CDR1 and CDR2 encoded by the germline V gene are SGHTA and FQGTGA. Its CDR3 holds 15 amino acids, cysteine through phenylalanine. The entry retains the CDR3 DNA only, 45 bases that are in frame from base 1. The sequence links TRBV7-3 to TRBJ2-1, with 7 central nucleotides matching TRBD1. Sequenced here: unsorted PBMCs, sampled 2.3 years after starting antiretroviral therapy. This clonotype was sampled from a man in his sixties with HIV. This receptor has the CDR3 CASSLQGSSYNEQFF. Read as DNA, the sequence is TGTGCCAGCAGTCTACAGGGGTCCTCCTACAATGAGCAGTTCTTC. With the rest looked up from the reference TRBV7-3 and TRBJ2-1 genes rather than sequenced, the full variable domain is GAGVSQTPSNKVTEKGKYVELRCDPISGHTALYWYRQSLGQGPEFLIYFQGTGAADDSGLPNDRFFAVRPEGSVSTLKIQRTERGDSAVYLCASSLQGSSYNEQFFGPGTRLTVL.